This T cell receptor (beta chain) was documented in a study of CD8+ T cells in alopecia areata (dated by TCRdb to 2017 to 2018). For the study in its entirety: To study T cell clonal expansion in alopecia areata, the researchers applied high-throughput TCRbeta sequencing to both the C3H/HeJ mouse model and human patients. On the human side, TCRbeta sequencing was run on scalp tissue and on sorted CD4+ and CD8+ peripheral blood T cells from healthy controls and from alopecia areata patients with either patchy or totalis/universalis disease. Scalp clonality was compared across normal scalp (n=4), patchy alopecia areata scalp (n=8), and alopecia totalis/universalis scalp (n=8). TCRbeta CDR3 regions were amplified by immunoSEQ multiplex PCR with 35 Vbeta forward and 13 Jbeta reverse primers. RNA was extracted with the PAXgene miRNA kit for fixed scalp, the miRNeasy kit for PBMCs, and the RNeasy kit for mouse skin.

PBMCs were isolated by density centrifugation and stained for CD3, CD4 and CD8, and CD4+ and CD8+ T cells were sorted on a FACSAria. Unaffected controls provided scalp biopsies and blood samples. This clone was found a few times. It has no known antigen specificity. The input lacks base qualities; no much larger clone sits a single base away. In the same sample, other DNA sequences code for this CDR3. Looking up the germline V gene yields CDR1 SQVTM and CDR2 ANQGSEA. V loses 4 bases, J loses 5 bases, and the germline ends lie 8 bases apart. Reading from cysteine to phenylalanine, the CDR3 counts 11 amino acids. Of the read, only the CDR3 DNA is kept; its 33 bases are in frame from base 1. The library was generated by the immunoSEQ multiplex PCR assay. To provide template for TCR sequencing, every sample had RNA extracted and reverse transcribed into cDNA. First-strand cDNA was synthesized using SuperScript III with a 2:1 mix of oligo-dT and random hexamers. A synthetic immune receptor repertoire was used to assess amplification bias, and residual bias was removed computationally. In the authors' own workflow: Raw reads were preprocessed to remove errors, and CDR3 was defined according to IMGT conventions as the region from the conserved cysteine to phenylalanine. Clonality was calculated as 1 minus Shannon entropy normalized by log2 of the number of productive unique TCRs. CD4 or CD8 identity of scalp clones was inferred by cross-referencing scalp TCRbeta sequences with sorted blood CD4 and CD8 repertoires. The source is immuneACCESS, and TCRdb retained only in-frame sequences with V and J called. Part of the clones is not carried over; for the studies checked, unresolved V genes explain less than half of this, and the remainder is unexplained. The DNA gave D and trimming, while V, J and clone size come from that table. This sample holds 100,000 to 150,000 clones; over 60% were observed only once. The ten largest clones add up to around 2.8% of the sample.

What the authors observed across the whole study: Higher clonality and more expanded CD8+ clones were observed in lesional scalp than in normal scalp, particularly in alopecia totalis/universalis, a finding suggestive of antigenic drive. TCR sequences shared between patients were less clear than in mice, possibly partly because of HLA diversity in the patient population. Unlike mouse skin, where gammadelta T cells dominate, normal human skin contains resident alphabeta T cells that get sequenced too, which complicates analysis of the scalp TCR repertoire.

Sequencing was carried out using CD4+ T cells sorted from blood. The chain couples TRBV29-1 to TRBJ1-1, with the D gene not clear enough to name. The receptor was derived from a human donor in good health. CDR3 reads: CSVGTGTEAFF. The DNA sequence follows: TGCAGCGTTGGTACGGGGACTGAAGCTTTCTTT.